The 30 T cell receptor beta chains below all came from one sample that was sequenced in a study of cytomegalovirus exposure and HLA in healthy donors. The PCR used 60 Vbeta and 13 Jbeta primers. Profiling relied on immunoSEQ multiplex PCR, and the TCRdb table lists in-frame clones only, not all of them. This table lists some 130,000 clones. Material: PBMCs. These receptors all stem from a man between 18 and 29 years old in good health and CMV-seronegative.

The chain links TRBV6-6 to TRBJ2-3; 7 positions agree with TRBD1. Germline values: CDR1 MNHNY, CDR2 SVGAGI (reference sequence). The CDR3 runs 11 residues. The CDR3 region is CNLNMGQCRYF. CDR3 bases: TGTAACTTGAATATGGGACAGTGCAGGTATTTT.

V usage is TRBV11-2 and J usage is TRBJ1-1; 7 positions agree with TRBD1. The CDR3 is made up of 16 amino acids. The germline V gene has CDR1 SGHAT and CDR2 FQNNGV. The trim removed 0 bases at V and 1 base at J, leaving 5 bases unmatched. In DNA, the CDR3 is TGTGCCAGCAGCTTAGATGGACAGGTGTGGAACACTGAAGCTTTCTTT. It codes for CASSLDGQVWNTEAFF.

CDR3 in DNA: TGTGCCATCAGTGAGTCCCAGGGGAAAGAGACCCAGTACTTC. It specifies CAISESQGKETQYF. V is TRBV10-3 and J is TRBJ2-5; D possibly corresponds to TRBD1 (6 bases). CDR3 length: 14 residues. Germline V gives CDR1 ENHRY, CDR2 SYGVKD. V lost 0 bases, J lost 3 bases, and 8 bases lay in between.

On this clone: The sample holds other DNA sequences that translate to the same CDR3. This chain joins TRBV11-2 and TRBJ1-2, with D perhaps TRBD1 (6 bases). The V and J ends lost 5 bases and 3 bases respectively, with 10 bases between them. The CDR3 extends over 13 amino acids. The germline gives CDR1 SGHAT, CDR2 FQNNGV. CDR3 protein: CASSPGQDYGYTF. The CDR3 bases are TGTGCCAGCAGCCCGGGACAAGACTATGGCTACACCTTC.

The chain joins TRBV7-2 to TRBJ2-2, with D possibly being TRBD1 (5 bases). CDR1 and CDR2 from the germline V gene are SGHTA and FQGNSA. V was trimmed by 4 bases and J by 5 bases, leaving 8 bases between them. The CDR3 is 13 residues long. CDR3 DNA sequence: TGTGCCAGCAGCTACCCAGGGACCGGGGAGCTGTTTTTT. This translates into CASSYPGTGELFF.

This rearrangement joins TRBV4-3 to TRBJ2-5; TRBD1 might be the D (5 bases). The end of the DNA is better explained by TRBJ2-7, so the J call may be wrong. Per germline, CDR1 LGHNA and CDR2 YSLEER. CDR3 length: 14 residues. The CDR3: CASSQELRDYEQYF. CDR3 DNA: TGCGCCAGCAGCCAAGAGCTCAGGGACTACGAGCAGTACTTC.

This chain joins TRBV4-3 and TRBJ2-7, with D unresolved. This CDR3 is 16 amino acids long. V was cut by 6 bases and J by 4 bases, with 22 bases left in between. Looked up from germline, CDR1 is LGHNA and CDR2 is YSLEER. The CDR3 loop reads CASSRDLASSLYEQYF. The DNA of the CDR3 is TGCGCCAGCAGTCGCGACCTGGCTAGTTCTTTATACGAGCAGTACTTC.

V is TRBV6-5 and J is TRBJ1-1; D is unresolved. CDR1 and CDR2 from the germline V gene are MNHEY and SVGAGI. This CDR3 spans 12 amino acids. Trimming pared 5 bases from V and 1 base from J, leaving 5 bases between. CDR3: CASSRRNTEAFF. As DNA, the CDR3 is TGTGCCAGCAGTCGGAGGAACACTGAAGCTTTCTTT.

CDR3 in DNA: TGTGCCAGCAGTTTTTATCGGACTAGCGGGGCGGTATACGAGCAGTACTTC. Translated: CASSFYRTSGAVYEQYF. The V call is TRBV7-9, the J call TRBJ2-7; 12 positions match TRBD2. V lost 6 bases to trimming and J lost 4 bases; unmatched junction nucleotides: 13. The CDR3 has 17 residues. Germline CDR1 SEHNR, CDR2 FQNEAQ (reference sequence).

The V and J genes are TRBV27 and TRBJ1-5; no clear D gene. CDR3 size: 13 residues. Trimming shortened V by 6 bases and J by 9 bases, and 15 bases separated the two germline ends. CDR1 and CDR2 from the germline V gene are MNHEY and SMNVEV (reference sequence). The CDR3 sequence: CASSLGARGPQHF. The CDR3 region has the DNA TGTGCCAGCAGCCTCGGAGCCCGGGGGCCCCAGCATTTT.

V and J are TRBV19 and TRBJ1-6, with D unclear. The V end was cut by 4 bases, the J end by 2 bases, with 3 bases between. Germline V gene sequence: CDR1 LNHDA, CDR2 SQIVND (reference sequence). The CDR3 runs to 13 residues. The CDR3 spells CASSTTYNSPLHF. Here the CDR3 DNA reads TGTGCCAGTAGTACAACCTATAATTCACCCCTCCACTTT.

The CDR3 reads CASSRSRDTAYEQYF. CDR3 nucleotides: TGTGCCAGCAGCCGTTCTCGGGACACAGCCTACGAGCAGTACTTC. This rearrangement joins TRBV7-2 to TRBJ2-7; perhaps TRBD1 as D (6 bases). This CDR3 is 15 amino acids long. With 5 bases removed from V and 2 bases from J, the gap between germline ends came to 16 bases. Germline CDR1 is SGHTA and CDR2 is FQGNSA.

The chain uses TRBV7-2 and TRBJ2-3; D ambiguous. V was cut by 1 base and J by 6 bases, with 8 bases left in between. The CDR3 loop spans 13 amino acids. Germline CDR1 SGHTA, CDR2 FQGNSA. Here the CDR3 reads CASSLDFSDTQYF. The CDR3 DNA reads TGTGCCAGCAGCTTAGATTTCTCGGATACGCAGTATTTT. The variable domain in full, completed from reference TRBV7-2 and TRBJ2-3, reads GAGVSQSPSNKVTEKGKDVELRCDPISGHTALYWYRQSLGQGLEFLIYFQGNSAPDKSGLPSDRFSAERTGGSVSTLTIQRTQQEDSAVYLCASSLDFSDTQYFGPGTRLTVL.

This chain joins TRBV20-1 and TRBJ2-5; D is undetermined. Germline values: CDR1 DFQATT, CDR2 SNEGSKA (reference sequence). The CDR3 has 10 amino acids. V was clipped by 6 bases and J by 2 bases, with 4 bases between them. The chain's CDR3 is CSAQQETQYF. The DNA of the CDR3 is TGCAGTGCCCAACAAGAGACCCAGTACTTC.

The genes are TRBV30 and TRBJ1-6; the D gene is possibly TRBD1 (6 bases). Trimming shortened V by 3 bases and J by 10 bases, and 10 bases separated the two germline ends. The V gene's germline CDR1 is GTSNPN and CDR2 SVGIG (reference sequence). CDR3 length: 12 amino acids. For the CDR3, the DNA is TGTGCCTGGAGACAGGGTCGATCACCCCTCCACTTT. It encodes CAWRQGRSPLHF.

The V call is TRBV11-2, the J call TRBJ1-2, with 7 bases lining up with TRBD1. The CDR3 totals 13 residues. With 5 bases clipped from V and 8 bases from J, the junction kept 8 bases outside the gene matches. The germline gives CDR1 SGHAT, CDR2 FQNNGV. The DNA for the CDR3 is TGTGCCAGCAGCCCCGACAGGGCCACAGGCTACACCTTC. It is translated as CASSPDRATGYTF.

This chain uses TRBV7-2 with TRBJ1-5; no firm D call. Trimming stripped 5 bases from V and 4 bases from J, with 9 bases between. Germline CDR1 is SGHTA and CDR2 is FQGNSA. The CDR3 length is 13 residues. The CDR3 reads CASSLNLNQPQHF. In nucleotides, the CDR3 is TGTGCCAGCAGCCTAAACCTTAATCAGCCCCAGCATTTT. Drawing the rest from reference TRBV7-2 and TRBJ1-5, the complete variable domain is GAGVSQSPSNKVTEKGKDVELRCDPISGHTALYWYRQSLGQGLEFLIYFQGNSAPDKSGLPSDRFSAERTGGSVSTLTIQRTQQEDSAVYLCASSLNLNQPQHFGDGTRLSIL.

This chain links TRBV5-1 with TRBJ1-1, with 8 bases lining up with TRBD1. This CDR3 spans 16 amino acids. The trim removed 4 bases at V and 0 bases at J, leaving 8 bases unmatched. Per the germline V gene, CDR1 is SGHRS and CDR2 is YFSETQ. The CDR3 region is CASSGTGGLMNTEAFF. DNA of the CDR3: TGCGCCAGCAGCGGTACAGGGGGGCTAATGAACACTGAAGCTTTCTTT.

The V call is TRBV5-8, the J call TRBJ2-1; perhaps TRBD2 as D (6 bases). The germline V gene has CDR1 SGHTS and CDR2 YDEGEE. The CDR3 contains 14 residues. V was cut by 2 bases and J by 3 bases, with 9 bases left in between. The CDR3, as DNA: TGTGCCAGCAGCTTTGGCGGGGTCTACAATGAGCAGTTCTTC. Translation: CASSFGGVYNEQFF. The whole variable domain, remainder taken from reference TRBV5-8 and TRBJ2-1, is EAGVTQSPTHLIKTRGQQATLRCSPISGHTSVYWYQQALGLGLQFLLWYDEGEERNRGNFPPRFSGRQFPNYSSELNVNALELEDSALYLCASSFGGVYNEQFFGPGTRLTVL.

The chain recombines TRBV7-9 with TRBJ1-5, with 9 bases that match TRBD1. The CDR3 runs to 15 residues. The germline V gene has CDR1 SEHNR and CDR2 FQNEAQ (reference sequence). Trimming removed 1 base from V and 5 bases from J; junction bases left unmatched: 3. CDR3 in DNA: TGTGCCAGCAGCTTAGGACAGGGGGAGTATCAGCCCCAGCATTTT. It codes for CASSLGQGEYQPQHF.

This rearrangement joins TRBV5-5 to TRBJ1-1, with 10 bases identical to TRBD1. Germline V gene data show CDR1 as SGHKS and CDR2 as YYEKEE (reference sequence). J gave up 4 bases and V 4 bases, and 7 bases lay outside the gene matches. The CDR3 has 15 amino acids. The DNA for the CDR3 is TGTGCCAGCAGCGATGGGGACAGGGGCGGCACTGAAGCTTTCTTT. This translates into CASSDGDRGGTEAFF.

This chain connects TRBV6-1 to TRBJ1-2; D is unclear. Looked up from germline, CDR1 is MNHNS and CDR2 is SASEGT. The CDR3 is 10 amino acids. V gave up 10 bases and J gave up 13 bases, with 16 bases separating them. The CDR3 coding sequence is TGTGCCACAACATGGACCGGGGTCACCTTC. It specifies CATTWTGVTF.

CDR3 amino acids: CASSLVLAGVSDTQYF. Written as DNA, the CDR3 is TGTGCCAGCAGCTTAGTGCTAGCGGGGGTCTCAGATACGCAGTATTTT. The chain is built from TRBV11-3 and TRBJ2-3; 10 bases fit TRBD2. This CDR3 has 16 residues. Losses at the gene ends were 1 base for V and 4 bases for J; bases not matched to a gene: 5. Germline CDR1 reads SGHNT; CDR2 reads YENEEA.

This rearrangement joins TRBV19 to TRBJ2-1, with 7 bases identical to TRBD2. Germline CDR1 and CDR2: LNHDA and SQIVND (reference sequence). V was pared by 4 bases and J by 8 bases, with 8 bases of the junction left unmatched. There are 14 residues in the CDR3. The CDR3 nucleotides are TGTGCCAGTAGTACCAGAGCGGGAACCCATGAGCAGTTCTTC. Translating it yields CASSTRAGTHEQFF.

The rearrangement links TRBV28 to TRBJ2-5, with 11 positions matching TRBD1. Trimming at V came to 6 bases and at J to 5 bases, leaving 5 bases not matched to a gene. Germline loops: CDR1 MDHEN, CDR2 SYDVKM. The CDR3 has 14 residues. The DNA for the CDR3 is TGTGCCAGCAGCTGGACAGGGGGCCGGGAGACCCAGTACTTC. This sequence encodes CASSWTGGRETQYF.

The chain employs TRBV9 and TRBJ2-7, with D possibly matching TRBD1 (6 bases). Germline CDR1 reads SGDLS; CDR2 reads YYNGEE. This CDR3 spans 15 amino acids. Trimming shortened V by 4 bases and J by 7 bases, and 21 bases separated the two germline ends. CDR3 sequence: CASSPGSDRSGEQYF. CDR3 DNA sequence: TGTGCCAGCAGCCCGGGGTCCGACAGGTCTGGGGAGCAGTACTTC.

The chain joins TRBV6-1 to TRBJ1-2; TRBD1 aligns across 11 bases. The CDR3 has 13 amino acids. Germline loops: CDR1 MNHNS, CDR2 SASEGT. The V gene end was trimmed by 11 bases and the J gene end by 4 bases; junction bases not matched to a gene: 6. The CDR3 DNA reads TGTGCCTCCCGGGACAGGGGGTTCTATGGCTACACCTTC. Translation: CASRDRGFYGYTF.

Details on this clone: Other DNA sequences in this specimen translate into the identical CDR3. The chain joins TRBV6-5 to TRBJ1-1, with 7 bases fitting TRBD1. The CDR3 extends over 14 amino acids. CDR1 and CDR2 (germline): MNHEY, SVGAGI. V was pared by 5 bases and J by 2 bases, with 5 bases of the junction left unmatched. CDR3 DNA sequence: TGTGCCAGCAGTACCGGGACAGTAAACACTGAAGCTTTCTTT. Translating gives CASSTGTVNTEAFF.

The genes are TRBV19 and TRBJ2-1, with D possibly being TRBD2 (5 bases). V was cut by 5 bases and J by 3 bases, with 8 bases left in between. This CDR3 region has 13 residues. Germline lookup yields CDR1 LNHDA and CDR2 SQIVND (reference sequence). The CDR3 spells CASSSRDYNEQFF. CDR3 bases: TGTGCCAGTAGTTCCCGGGACTACAATGAGCAGTTCTTC.

V usage is TRBV5-1 and J usage is TRBJ2-7; 8 bases line up with TRBD1. The CDR3 consists of 14 residues. V lost 3 bases and J lost 3; bases outside the gene matches: 5. Germline CDR1 SGHRS, CDR2 YFSETQ. The CDR3 DNA reads as TGCGCCAGCAGCTCAGGGGGCAGTAACTACGAGCAGTACTTC. Amino acids: CASSSGGSNYEQYF.